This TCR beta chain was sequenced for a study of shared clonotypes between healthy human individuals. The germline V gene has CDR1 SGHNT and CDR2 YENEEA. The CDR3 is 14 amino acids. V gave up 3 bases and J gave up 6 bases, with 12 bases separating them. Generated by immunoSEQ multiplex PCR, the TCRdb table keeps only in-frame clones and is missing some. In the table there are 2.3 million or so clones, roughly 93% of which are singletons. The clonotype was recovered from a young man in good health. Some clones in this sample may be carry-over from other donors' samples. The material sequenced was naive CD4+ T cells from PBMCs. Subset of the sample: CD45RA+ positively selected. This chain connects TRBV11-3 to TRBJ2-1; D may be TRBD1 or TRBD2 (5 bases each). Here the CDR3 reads CASSFPGGGNEQFF. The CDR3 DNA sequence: TGTGCCAGCAGCTTTCCCGGTGGGGGCAATGAGCAGTTCTTC.